This TCR beta chain was recorded in a study of blood T cell repertoires in COVID-19. Trimming took 8 bases from V and 5 from J; bases not matched to a gene: 8. There are 13 residues in the CDR3. Germline V lookup: CDR1 WNHNN, CDR2 SYGVQD (reference sequence). Authors' data handling: Quantification of nucleated cells was approximated via reference gene primer amplification. Sequencing was performed with immunoSEQ multiplex PCR; in TCRdb, only in-frame clones are kept and a portion is missing. For V, J and clone size, that table is used; D and trimming come from the DNA. The sample lists about 140,000 clones; more than 85% were seen once.

Sequencing was done on a sample of peripheral blood. The J gene is TRBJ2-7, the V gene TRBV10-1; TRBD1 matches 8 bases. This clonotype originated in a human donor in a cohort sampled during active COVID-19. CDR3 protein: CASGRTGYHEQYF. CDR3 DNA sequence: TGCGCCAGCGGTCGGACAGGGTATCACGAGCAGTACTTC.